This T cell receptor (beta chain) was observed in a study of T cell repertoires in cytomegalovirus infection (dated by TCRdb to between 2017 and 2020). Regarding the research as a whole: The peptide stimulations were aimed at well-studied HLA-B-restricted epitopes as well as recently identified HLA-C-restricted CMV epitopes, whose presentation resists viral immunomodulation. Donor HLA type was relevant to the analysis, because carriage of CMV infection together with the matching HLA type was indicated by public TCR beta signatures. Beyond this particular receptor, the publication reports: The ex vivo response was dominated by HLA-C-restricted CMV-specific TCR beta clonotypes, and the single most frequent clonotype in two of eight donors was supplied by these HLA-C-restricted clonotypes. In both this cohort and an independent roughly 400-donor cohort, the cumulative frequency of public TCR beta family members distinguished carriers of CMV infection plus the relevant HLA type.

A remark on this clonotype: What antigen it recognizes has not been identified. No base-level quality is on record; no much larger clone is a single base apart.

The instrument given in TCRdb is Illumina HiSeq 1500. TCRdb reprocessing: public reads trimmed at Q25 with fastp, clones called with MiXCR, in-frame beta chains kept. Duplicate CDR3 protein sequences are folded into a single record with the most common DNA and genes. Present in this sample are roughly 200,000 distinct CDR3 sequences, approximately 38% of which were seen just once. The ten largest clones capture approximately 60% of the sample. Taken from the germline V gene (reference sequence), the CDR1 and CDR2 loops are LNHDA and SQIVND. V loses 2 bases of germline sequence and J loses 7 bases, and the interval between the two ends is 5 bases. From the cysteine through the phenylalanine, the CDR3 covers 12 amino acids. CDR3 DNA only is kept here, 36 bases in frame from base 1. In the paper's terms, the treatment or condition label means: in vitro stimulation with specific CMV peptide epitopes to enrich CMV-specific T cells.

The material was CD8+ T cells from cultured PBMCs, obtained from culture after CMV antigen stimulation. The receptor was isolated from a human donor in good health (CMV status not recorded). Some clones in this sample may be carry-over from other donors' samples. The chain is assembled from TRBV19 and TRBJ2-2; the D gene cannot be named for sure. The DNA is TGTGCCAGTAGTATAAACGGCGGGGAGCTGTTTTTT. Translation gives CASSINGGELFF.